This TCR beta chain came from a study of blood T cell repertoires in COVID-19. Study in general: COVID-19 samples from acute and convalescent phases originated in the United States, Italy and Spain. PBMCs, B-cell-depleted T cells, or T cells provided the cDNA or gDNA that made up the material.

This clone is a singleton in its sample. Authors' methods: Amplification of reference gene primers was used by the study to estimate nucleated cell counts. The method was immunoSEQ multiplex PCR; TCRdb's version includes in-frame clones alone and lacks a portion of them. V and J calls and clone size are copied from that table; D and trimming were computed from the DNA. The data show roughly 60,000 clones, just under 85% seen once. Germline CDR1 and CDR2: SGHRS and YFSETQ. The CDR3 length is 15 residues. V lost 2 bases and J lost 5; bases outside the gene matches: 7. The receptor was derived from a man aged 55 to 69 with acute or convalescent COVID-19. Sequenced sample: peripheral blood. The gene calls are TRBV5-1 and TRBJ1-1; TRBD1 matches 9 bases. CDR3 in DNA: TGCGCCAGCAGCTTCCGGGACAGGGATGAGACTGAAGCTTTCTTT. This sequence encodes CASSFRDRDETEAFF.